This T cell receptor (beta chain) was observed in a study of a mutant IDH1 vaccine in newly diagnosed glioma. To note about this clone: The antigen is unknown.

This CDR3 comprises 15 residues. Germline assignment: CDR1 SGHRS and CDR2 YFSETQ. V was clipped by 1 base and J by 3 bases, with 11 bases between them. Libraries were prepared by immunoSEQ multiplex PCR; TCRdb keeps only in-frame clonotypes and omits some of them. The sample lists 50,000 to 65,000 clones; 90% to 95% were seen once. As to time point: week 11, during vaccination. Alongside topical imiquimod, each dose of vaccine comprised 300 ug of mutant IDH1 20-mer peptide. The sequences come from PBMCs, collected from a glioma patient whose treatment included an IDH1 peptide vaccine. V usage is TRBV5-1 and J usage is TRBJ1-5, with TRBD1 as a possible D gene (5 bases). The sequence derives from a man in his fifties or sixties with glioma. This chain's CDR3 is CASSLNWGSNQPQHF. The CDR3 nucleotides read TGCGCCAGCAGCTTGAATTGGGGCTCCAATCAGCCCCAGCATTTT.